This T cell receptor (beta chain) came from a study of cytomegalovirus exposure and HLA in healthy donors. Remarks on this clone: Its antigen is not known.

In the PCR, 60 Vbeta and 13 Jbeta primers were used. Repertoires were generated with immunoSEQ multiplex PCR, while TCRdb's copy carries only in-frame clones and drops some. The sample contains 150,000 or so clones, around 78% of which appear only once. Looked up from germline, CDR1 is MGHDK and CDR2 is SYGVNS. The CDR3 runs to 15 residues. Trimming took off 8 bases at V and 0 bases at J, with 11 bases between the two ends. General observations from the study: Later on, analysis showed that most CMV-associated TCR beta chains appeared to be HLA-restricted.

Source material: PBMCs. This TCR came from a woman between 18 and 29 years old in good health and CMV-seronegative. V is TRBV25-1 and J is TRBJ1-6; D ambiguous. CDR3 bases: TGTGCCAGCCCACTTCTGAGCTCCTATAATTCACCCCTCCACTTT. The encoded protein is CASPLLSSYNSPLHF.